The 28 T cell receptor beta chains in this list originate from one sample, sequenced in a study of T cells after yellow fever vaccination. TCRdb re-called the 5' RACE reads through MiXCR, storing one row per CDR3 protein. The sample records 450,000 to 650,000 distinct CDR3 sequences, 21% being singletons. The sequencing used PBMCs, collected roughly 20 days after the first yellow fever vaccination. The receptors come from a man aged 18-30 years who received the YFV17D yellow fever vaccine.

The V and J genes are TRBV5-8 and TRBJ2-3; D call uncertain. This CDR3 comprises 15 residues. V was trimmed by 2 bases and J by 0 bases, leaving 10 bases between them. Germline loops: CDR1 SGHTS, CDR2 YDEGEE. The CDR3 loop is CASSFGLRSTDTQYF. The CDR3 DNA is TGTGCCAGCAGCTTTGGCCTGCGGAGCACAGATACGCAGTATTTT. Drawing the rest from reference TRBV5-8 and TRBJ2-3, the complete variable domain is EAGVTQSPTHLIKTRGQQATLRCSPISGHTSVYWYQQALGLGLQFLLWYDEGEERNRGNFPPRFSGRQFPNYSSELNVNALELEDSALYLCASSFGLRSTDTQYFGPGTRLTVL.

The chain uses TRBV7-9 and TRBJ2-1; 11 nucleotides agree with TRBD2. The V and J ends lost 6 bases and 7 bases, in that order; junction bases with no gene match: 11. Germline V CDR1 and CDR2: SEHNR, FQNEAQ (reference sequence). The CDR3 is 16 residues long. This CDR3 is CASRTKPGLAVNEQFF. CDR3 sequence (DNA): TGTGCCAGCAGGACAAAACCGGGACTAGCGGTGAATGAGCAGTTCTTC.

Only a few counts were recorded for this clonotype. This chain connects TRBV7-3 to TRBJ2-2; unclear D gene. Per germline, CDR1 SGHTA and CDR2 FQGTGA. The CDR3 spans 16 residues. Deletions cut 1 base from V and 0 bases from J, with 9 bases between. The DNA of the CDR3 is TGTGCCAGCAGCTTAAGTGCAGGCACGAACACCGGGGAGCTGTTTTTT. Translation: CASSLSAGTNTGELFF.

V is TRBV5-1 and J is TRBJ2-2; D is perhaps TRBD2 (6 bases). From germline, CDR1 is SGHRS and CDR2 YFSETQ. Trimming cost V 4 bases and J 0 bases, with 7 bases left between them. The CDR3 has 14 amino acids. The DNA for the CDR3 is TGCGCCAGCAGCAGGGACTCGAACACCGGGGAGCTGTTTTTT. Its protein is CASSRDSNTGELFF.

This clonotype occurred a few times. The chain joins TRBV20-1 to TRBJ2-3; a weak D match, TRBD1 (6 bases). The CDR3 is 15 amino acids. Germline V lookup: CDR1 DFQATT, CDR2 SNEGSKA (reference sequence). Between the trimmed V and J ends, which lost 3 bases and 3 bases, there was a span of 16 bases. CDR3 nucleotide sequence: TGCAGTGCTAGTAGTGCACAGGGCGGGACAGATACGCAGTATTTT. Translating gives CSASSAQGGTDTQYF.

The chain carries TRBV19 and TRBJ2-7, with 10 bases aligning to TRBD1. CDR3 length: 14 amino acids. Germline CDR1 reads LNHDA; CDR2 reads SQIVND (reference sequence). Losses at the gene ends were 8 bases for V and 2 bases for J; bases not matched to a gene: 6. CDR3 DNA sequence: TGTGCCAGTGGTGACAGGGGGCTCCCCTACGAGCAGTACTTC. Protein sequence: CASGDRGLPYEQYF.

This clonotype was picked up one time. CDR3: CASQSVGGNEQFF. The DNA for the CDR3 is TGTGCCAGCCAAAGTGTGGGGGGCAATGAGCAGTTCTTC. The rearrangement links TRBV18 to TRBJ2-1; maybe TRBD2 (6 bases). V was clipped by 8 bases and J by 6 bases, with 14 bases between them. The CDR3 spans 13 residues. Germline values: CDR1 KGHSH, CDR2 LQKENI.

The V call is TRBV6-2 or TRBV6-3, the J call TRBJ1-5; possible D gene TRBD1, 5 bases. Germline CDR1 and CDR2: MNHEY and SVGEGT. CDR3 length: 12 residues. The V and J ends lost 8 bases and 4 bases respectively, with 9 bases between them. CDR3 bases: TGTGCCAGCGTCGGGGCTAATCAGCCCCAGCATTTT. Protein sequence: CASVGANQPQHF.

J is TRBJ2-6 and V is TRBV6-5; unclear D gene. Trimming left V 2 bases short and J 0 bases short, with 11 bases between. Germline values: CDR1 MNHEY, CDR2 SVGAGI. This CDR3 is built from 17 residues. The CDR3 reads CASSYTRASSGANVLTF. In DNA form, the CDR3 reads TGTGCCAGCAGTTACACCCGGGCCTCCTCTGGGGCCAACGTCCTGACTTTC.

The chain combines TRBV3-1 with TRBJ1-4; 7 positions match TRBD1. The J segment lost 8 bases and the V segment lost 4 bases, leaving 7 bases of the junction unmatched. The CDR3 consists of 14 residues. Germline values: CDR1 LGHDT, CDR2 YNNKEL (reference sequence). This CDR3 reads CASSPDRDIEKLFF. CDR3 sequence (DNA): TGTGCCAGCAGCCCCGACAGGGATATCGAAAAACTGTTTTTT.

This clonotype appeared a few times. The gene calls are TRBV5-1 and TRBJ1-1; a possible D gene is TRBD1 (6 bases). Germline assignment: CDR1 SGHRS and CDR2 YFSETQ. V dropped 3 bases and J dropped 6 bases, with 12 bases sitting between them. CDR3 length: 13 amino acids. The CDR3 bases are TGCGCCAGCAGCTCCGGGCCAGGGGCTGAAGCTTTCTTT. Protein sequence: CASSSGPGAEAFF.

This clonotype occurred a few times. This sequence joins TRBV7-8 and TRBJ2-4; D unresolved. V was clipped by 5 bases and J by 7 bases, with 6 bases between them. Germline V gene data show CDR1 as SGHVS and CDR2 as FQNEAQ. The CDR3 has 11 amino acids. In DNA, the CDR3 is TGTGCCAGCAGCCCGCTGAACATTCAGTACTTC. Translation gives CASSPLNIQYF. Full variable domain (missing parts from reference TRBV7-8 and TRBJ2-4): GAGVSQSPRYKVAKRGQDVALRCDPISGHVSLFWYQQALGQGPEFLTYFQNEAQLDKSGLPSDRFFAERPEGSVSTLKIQRTQQEDSAVYLCASSPLNIQYFGAGTRLSVL.

The J gene is TRBJ1-4, the V gene TRBV29-1; D is unclear. CDR3 length: 14 residues. The V end lost 6 bases, the J end lost 4 bases, and 15 bases lay between the germline ends. Germline V gene lookup returns CDR1 SQVTM and CDR2 ANQGSEA. DNA of the CDR3: TGCAGCGTCGCGGGCGGGGAGGATAATGAAAAACTGTTTTTT. Protein: CSVAGGEDNEKLFF.

This clonotype occurred a few times. The gene calls are TRBV12-3 or TRBV12-4 and TRBJ1-1; D is possibly TRBD1 (6 bases). Trimming pared 7 bases from V and 3 bases from J, leaving 15 bases between. CDR3 length: 14 residues. For the CDR3, the DNA is TGTGCCAGCACCCGAGCTGGGGGCCACACTGAAGCTTTCTTT. Residues: CASTRAGGHTEAFF.

The J gene is TRBJ2-5, the V gene TRBV12-3 or TRBV12-4; D is undetermined. The CDR3 runs to 14 residues. V lost 10 bases and J 2 bases, leaving 17 bases between the germline ends. As DNA, the CDR3 is TGTGCCATTACAATAGGACGATATCAAGAGACCCAGTACTTC. Translation: CAITIGRYQETQYF.

This chain connects TRBV12-3 or TRBV12-4 to TRBJ2-3; TRBD1 aligns across 10 bases. The CDR3 runs 15 residues. V lost 5 bases and J lost 4; bases outside the gene matches: 6. As DNA, the CDR3 is TGTGCCAGCAGTGGGACAGGGGTGGGACCAGATACGCAGTATTTT. It translates to CASSGTGVGPDTQYF.

The gene calls are TRBV20-1 and TRBJ2-7, with TRBD2 identical over 10 bases. The trim removed 4 bases at V and 2 bases at J, leaving 8 bases unmatched. CDR1 DFQATT and CDR2 SNEGSKA come from the germline V gene (reference sequence). The CDR3 spans 15 residues. The DNA for the CDR3 is TGCAGTGCTAAAAGCGGGGGGGCGAGGGCCTACGAGCAGTACTTC. Encoded protein: CSAKSGGARAYEQYF.

This clonotype came up once. The chain employs TRBV6-5 and TRBJ2-7, with 8 bases fitting TRBD1. The CDR3 covers 15 residues. Per germline, CDR1 MNHEY and CDR2 SVGAGI. J gave up 2 bases and V 6 bases, and 9 bases lay outside the gene matches. As DNA, the CDR3 is TGTGCCAGCAGCTACCATACAGGGGGACCCTACGAGCAGTACTTC. It specifies CASSYHTGGPYEQYF.

V is TRBV6-2 or TRBV6-3 and J is TRBJ2-1; 11 bases are shared with TRBD2. V lost 9 bases and J lost 1; bases outside the gene matches: 2. CDR1 is MNHEY and CDR2 is SVGEGT in the germline V gene. This CDR3 spans 14 amino acids. The CDR3 DNA reads as TGTGCCAGTACTAGCGGGGGATCCTACAATGAGCAGTTCTTC. This gives the protein CASTSGGSYNEQFF.

This clonotype was seen more than once but under ten times. The CDR3 is CASSLESGDRTGELFF. The CDR3 DNA sequence: TGTGCCAGCAGCTTAGAGTCGGGGGATCGGACCGGGGAGCTGTTTTTT. This sequence joins TRBV7-7 and TRBJ2-2; TRBD2 is a possible D gene (6 bases). The CDR3 is made up of 16 amino acids. The V end lost 1 base, the J end lost 5 bases, and 14 bases lay between the germline ends. Germline-derived CDR1 and CDR2 are SSHAT and FNYEAQ (reference sequence).

In DNA form, the CDR3 reads TGTGCCAGCAGCCTGGGGTTTAGCTCTGGGGCCAACGTCCTGACTTTC. This translates into CASSLGFSSGANVLTF. The chain couples TRBV3-1 to TRBJ2-6; unclear D gene. This CDR3 contains 16 residues. With 4 bases removed from V and 0 bases from J, the gap between germline ends came to 10 bases. Germline V CDR1 and CDR2: LGHDT, YNNKEL (reference sequence).

V gene TRBV12-3 or TRBV12-4 combines with J gene TRBJ2-1, with D uncertain. The CDR3 consists of 15 residues. V lost 1 base and J lost 3, with 10 bases in between. The CDR3 sequence: CASSLDGPVYNEQFF. The CDR3 DNA follows: TGTGCCAGCAGTTTAGACGGACCCGTCTACAATGAGCAGTTCTTC.

Concerning this clonotype itself: One junction end does not reproduce the germline sequence, and a read error may be involved. The chain combines TRBV5-4 with TRBJ2-7; D not certain. The CDR3 is 12 amino acids. Germline CDR1 reads SGHNT; CDR2 reads YYREEE (reference sequence). The CDR3 region is CASSLGVRDWNF. The DNA of the CDR3 is TGTGCCAGCAGCTTGGGTGTAAGGGATTGGAACTTC.

The chain is built from TRBV7-2 and TRBJ2-7; TRBD1 might be the D (6 bases). Looked up from germline, CDR1 is SGHTA and CDR2 is FQGNSA. Trimming stripped 5 bases from V and 2 bases from J, with 10 bases between. The CDR3 is made up of 13 amino acids. CDR3 protein: CASSVGGPYEQYF. CDR3 in DNA: TGTGCCAGCAGCGTTGGGGGCCCCTACGAGCAGTACTTC.

This clonotype has only a few counts. The chain is built from TRBV7-8 and TRBJ2-6, with a weak D call TRBD2 (6 bases). CDR1 and CDR2 from the germline V gene are SGHVS and FQNEAQ. With 2 bases removed from V and 0 bases from J, the gap between germline ends came to 14 bases. This CDR3 comprises 18 residues. In nucleotides, the CDR3 is TGTGCCAGCAGCTTACGCACGGACTACTACTCTGGGGCCAACGTCCTGACTTTC. Translation gives CASSLRTDYYSGANVLTF.

CDR3 protein: CSASGGAYSTDTQYF. CDR3 nucleotide sequence: TGCAGTGCTAGCGGGGGGGCCTACTCCACAGATACGCAGTATTTT. The chain employs TRBV20-1 and TRBJ2-3; TRBD2 matches 8 bases. This CDR3 has 15 amino acids. Germline V gene sequence: CDR1 DFQATT, CDR2 SNEGSKA (reference sequence). After removal of 3 bases from V and 2 bases from J, the junction contained 7 bases not matched to a gene.

The chain carries TRBV19 and TRBJ1-1; unclear D gene. V was pared by 5 bases and J by 0 bases, with 13 bases between. Looked up from germline, CDR1 is LNHDA and CDR2 is SQIVND (reference sequence). The CDR3 extends over 15 amino acids. The CDR3 region has the DNA TGTGCCAGTAGTGCGTGGGCGGGGATGAACACTGAAGCTTTCTTT. It encodes CASSAWAGMNTEAFF.

This clonotype was observed a handful of times. The chain combines TRBV15 with TRBJ1-3; maybe TRBD1 (5 bases). Trimming stripped 8 bases from V and 0 bases from J, with 14 bases between. There are 15 residues in the CDR3. Germline V gene sequence: CDR1 LNHNV, CDR2 YYDKDF (reference sequence). The CDR3 sequence: CATSRAGPSGNTIYF. As DNA, the CDR3 is TGTGCCACCTCAAGGGCAGGGCCCTCTGGAAACACCATATATTTT.